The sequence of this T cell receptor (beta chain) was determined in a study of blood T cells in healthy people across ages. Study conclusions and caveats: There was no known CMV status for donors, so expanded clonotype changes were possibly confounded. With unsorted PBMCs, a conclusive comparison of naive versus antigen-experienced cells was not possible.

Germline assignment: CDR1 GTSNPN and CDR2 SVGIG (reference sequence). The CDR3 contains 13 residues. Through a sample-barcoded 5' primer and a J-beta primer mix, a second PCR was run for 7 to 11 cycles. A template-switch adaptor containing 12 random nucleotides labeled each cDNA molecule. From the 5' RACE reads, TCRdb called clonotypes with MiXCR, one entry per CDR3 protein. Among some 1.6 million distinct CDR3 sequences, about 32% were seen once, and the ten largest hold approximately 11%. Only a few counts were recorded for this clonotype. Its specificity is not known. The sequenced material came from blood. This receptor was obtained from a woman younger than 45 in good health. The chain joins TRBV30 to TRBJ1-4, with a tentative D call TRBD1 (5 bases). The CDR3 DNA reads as TGTGGTGTTCGGGGCGGGGATGGTGAAAAACTGTTTTTT. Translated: CGVRGGDGEKLFF.